These 9 T cell receptor beta chains were all obtained from the same sample, sequenced in a study of brain T cells in children with intractable seizures. Indicated time point: blood from clinic visit 5 months post-surgery; TSC patient then seizure free. The repertoire was sequenced with immunoSEQ multiplex PCR; TCRdb's copy has only in-frame clones and lacks some. The sample has around 340,000 clones; about 93% are singletons. The source was peripheral blood, collected approximately 5 months after surgery. The receptors come from a boy less than two years old with tuberous sclerosis and intractable seizures.

The chain has TRBV9 and TRBJ2-7; TRBD1 matches 7 bases. The V gene's germline CDR1 is SGDLS and CDR2 YYNGEE. The CDR3 loop spans 16 amino acids. Germline trimming cut 3 bases from V and 0 bases from J; bases unmatched to any gene: 9. The chain's CDR3 is CASSGNRQGSSYEQYF. In DNA form, the CDR3 reads TGTGCCAGCAGCGGAAATCGACAGGGCAGCTCCTACGAGCAGTACTTC. Combining the CDR3 with reference TRBV9 and TRBJ2-7 gives the whole variable domain DSGVTQTPKHLITATGQRVTLRCSPRSGDLSVYWYQQSLDQGLQFLIQYYNGEERAKGNILERFSAQQFPDLHSELNLSSLELGDSALYFCASSGNRQGSSYEQYFGPGTRLTVT.

The gene calls are TRBV5-6 and TRBJ1-1, with unresolved D. This CDR3 comprises 12 residues. V lost 0 bases to trimming and J lost 11 bases, with 11 bases between them. The germline V gene has CDR1 SGHDT and CDR2 YYEEEE. CDR3 in DNA: TGTGCCAGCAGCTTGGCAGGTAAACAGGCTTTCTTT. Translation gives CASSLAGKQAFF.

The chain uses TRBV2 and TRBJ2-5; a weak D match, TRBD1 (5 bases). The CDR3 length is 13 residues. V was clipped by 8 bases and J by 5 bases, with 15 bases between them. The germline CDR1 and CDR2 sequences are SNHLY and FYNNEI. Here the CDR3 DNA reads TGTGCCAGCCATAGGCAGGGTACGGAGACCCAGTACTTC. As protein: CASHRQGTETQYF.

The chain carries TRBV7-6 and TRBJ1-1, with 9 positions matching TRBD1. The CDR3 sequence is 20 residues long. V shed 5 bases, J shed 3 bases, and the junction held 22 bases outside the gene matches. Looked up from germline, CDR1 is SGHVS and CDR2 is FNYEAQ. This chain's CDR3 is CASSHLLGTGIINTYTEAFF. The CDR3 nucleotides are TGTGCCAGCAGCCATCTGCTGGGGACAGGGATCATCAATACTTACACTGAAGCTTTCTTT. The whole variable domain, filled in from reference TRBV7-6 and TRBJ1-1, reads GAGVSQSPRYKVTKRGQDVALRCDPISGHVSLYWYRQALGQGPEFLTYFNYEAQQDKSGLPNDRFSAERPEGSISTLTIQRTEQRDSAMYRCASSHLLGTGIINTYTEAFFGQGTRLTVV.

The chain uses TRBV15 and TRBJ2-3; TRBD2 matches 10 bases. Unmatched junction bases numbered 8, after V lost 1 base and J lost 4 bases. Per the germline V gene, CDR1 is LNHNV and CDR2 is YYDKDF (reference sequence). The CDR3 extends over 17 amino acids. In nucleotides, the CDR3 is TGTGCCACCAGCAGAGGAACTAGCGGGGCTTCCCCAGATACGCAGTATTTT. Amino acid sequence: CATSRGTSGASPDTQYF. The variable domain in full, with the rest retrieved from reference TRBV15 and TRBJ2-3, is DAMVIQNPRYQVTQFGKPVTLSCSQTLNHNVMYWYQQKSSQAPKLLFHYYDKDFNNEADTPDNFQSRRPNTSFCFLDIRSPGLGDTAMYLCATSRGTSGASPDTQYFGPGTRLTVL.

V gene TRBV7-2 combines with J gene TRBJ2-6, with D possibly TRBD2 on 5 matching bases. The V end lost 2 bases, the J end lost 4 bases, and 9 bases lay between the germline ends. Germline CDR1 reads SGHTA; CDR2 reads FQGNSA. CDR3 length equals 15 residues. In nucleotides, the CDR3 is TGTGCCAGCAGCTTATATCCGGGAGGGGCCAACGTCCTGACTTTC. Translated, it gives CASSLYPGGANVLTF.

This chain links TRBV24-1 with TRBJ2-3; D might be TRBD1 or TRBD2, each matching 5 bases. V was clipped by 2 bases and J by 1 base, with 18 bases between them. The CDR3 has 18 amino acids. Germline V gene data show CDR1 as KGHDR and CDR2 as SFDVKD. DNA for the CDR3: TGTGCCACCAGTGATTCCAGTCGCGGCGAGGGGCGCACAGATACGCAGTATTTT. Its protein is CATSDSSRGEGRTDTQYF.

This clone has just one count. The gene calls are TRBV12-3 or TRBV12-4 and TRBJ2-1; TRBD2 is a possible D gene (5 bases). The CDR3 length is 13 residues. V gave up 8 bases and J gave up 9 bases, with 17 bases separating them. CDR3 sequence reads: CASRARERSEQFF. The DNA of the CDR3 is TGTGCCAGCCGGGCTAGGGAGAGGAGTGAGCAGTTCTTC.

The gene calls are TRBV30 and TRBJ2-5; D may be TRBD1 (5 bases). The V gene lost 1 base and the J gene lost 5 bases, with 8 bases spanning the gap. Germline CDR1 is GTSNPN and CDR2 is SVGIG (reference sequence). The CDR3 has 12 amino acids. The CDR3: CAWSGGRETQYF. CDR3 nucleotides: TGTGCCTGGAGTGGGGGCCGGGAGACCCAGTACTTC.